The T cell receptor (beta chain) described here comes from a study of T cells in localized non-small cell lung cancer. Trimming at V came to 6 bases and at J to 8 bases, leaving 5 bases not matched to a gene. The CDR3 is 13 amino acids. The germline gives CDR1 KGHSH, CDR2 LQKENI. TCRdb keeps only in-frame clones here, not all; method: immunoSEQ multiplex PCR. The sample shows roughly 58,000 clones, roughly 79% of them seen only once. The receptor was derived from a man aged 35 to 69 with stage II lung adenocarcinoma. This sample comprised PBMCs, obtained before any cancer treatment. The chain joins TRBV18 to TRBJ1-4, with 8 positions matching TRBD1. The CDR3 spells CASSRTGTEKLFF. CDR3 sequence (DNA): TGTGCCAGCTCCCGGACAGGGACGGAAAAACTGTTTTTT.